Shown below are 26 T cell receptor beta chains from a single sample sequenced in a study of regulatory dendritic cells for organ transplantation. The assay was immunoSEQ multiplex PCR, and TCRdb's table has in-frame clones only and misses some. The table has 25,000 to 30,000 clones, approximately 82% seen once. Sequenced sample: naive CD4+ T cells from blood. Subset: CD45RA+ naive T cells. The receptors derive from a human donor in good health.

The CDR3: CASSSSGTNPPEQFF. Written as DNA, the CDR3 is TGTGCCAGCAGCTCCTCCGGGACTAACCCCCCCGAGCAGTTCTTC. The chain joins TRBV9 to TRBJ2-1; 7 bases line up with TRBD2. Germline trimming cut 4 bases from V and 10 bases from J; bases unmatched to any gene: 14. CDR3 length: 15 amino acids. CDR1 is SGDLS and CDR2 is YYNGEE in the germline V gene.

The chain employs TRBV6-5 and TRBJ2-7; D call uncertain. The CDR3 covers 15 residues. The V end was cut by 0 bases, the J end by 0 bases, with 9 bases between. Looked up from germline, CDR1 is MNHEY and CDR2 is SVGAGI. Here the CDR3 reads CASSYSGGSSYEQYF. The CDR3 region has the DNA TGTGCCAGCAGTTACTCTGGCGGCAGCTCCTACGAGCAGTACTTC.

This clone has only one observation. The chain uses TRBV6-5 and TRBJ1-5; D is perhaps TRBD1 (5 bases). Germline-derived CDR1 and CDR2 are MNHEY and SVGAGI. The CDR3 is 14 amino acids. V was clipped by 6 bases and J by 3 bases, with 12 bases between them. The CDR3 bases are TGTGCCAGCAGCCTTGACAGATTCAATCAGCCCCAGCATTTT. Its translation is CASSLDRFNQPQHF.

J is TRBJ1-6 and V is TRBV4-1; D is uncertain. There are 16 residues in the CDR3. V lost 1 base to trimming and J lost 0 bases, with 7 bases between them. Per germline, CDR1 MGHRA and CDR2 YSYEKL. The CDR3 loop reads CASSQVTGSYNSPLHF. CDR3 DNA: TGCGCCAGCAGCCAAGTGACGGGCTCCTATAATTCACCCCTCCACTTT.

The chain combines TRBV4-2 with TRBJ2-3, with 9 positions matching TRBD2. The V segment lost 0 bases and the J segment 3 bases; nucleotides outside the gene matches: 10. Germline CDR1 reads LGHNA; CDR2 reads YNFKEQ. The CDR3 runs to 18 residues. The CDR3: CASSQDPQGAGGTDTQYF. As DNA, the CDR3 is TGTGCCAGCAGCCAAGATCCCCAGGGAGCGGGGGGAACAGATACGCAGTATTTT.

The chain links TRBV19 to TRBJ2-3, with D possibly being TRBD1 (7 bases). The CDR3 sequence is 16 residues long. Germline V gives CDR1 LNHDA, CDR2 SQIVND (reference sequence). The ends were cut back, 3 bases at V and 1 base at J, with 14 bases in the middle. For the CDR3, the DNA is TGTGCCAGTAGTATCACCCAGGGGGGACGCACAGATACGCAGTATTTT. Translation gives CASSITQGGRTDTQYF.

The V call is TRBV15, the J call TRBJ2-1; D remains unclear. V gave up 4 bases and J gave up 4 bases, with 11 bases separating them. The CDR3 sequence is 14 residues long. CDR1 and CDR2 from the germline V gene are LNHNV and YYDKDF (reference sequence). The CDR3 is CATSKNRDYNEQFF. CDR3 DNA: TGTGCCACCAGCAAAAACCGAGATTACAATGAGCAGTTCTTC.

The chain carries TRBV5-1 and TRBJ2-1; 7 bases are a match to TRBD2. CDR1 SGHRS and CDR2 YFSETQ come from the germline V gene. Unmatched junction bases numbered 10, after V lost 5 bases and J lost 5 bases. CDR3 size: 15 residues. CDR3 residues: CASSQGLAVDNEQFF. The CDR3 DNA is TGCGCCAGCAGTCAGGGCCTAGCGGTAGACAATGAGCAGTTCTTC.

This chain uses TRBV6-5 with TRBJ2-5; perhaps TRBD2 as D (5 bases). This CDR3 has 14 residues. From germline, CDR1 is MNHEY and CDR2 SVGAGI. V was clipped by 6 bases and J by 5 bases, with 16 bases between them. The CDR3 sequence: CASSTGPTGETQYF. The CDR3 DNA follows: TGTGCCAGCAGCACCGGGCCTACGGGGGAGACCCAGTACTTC.

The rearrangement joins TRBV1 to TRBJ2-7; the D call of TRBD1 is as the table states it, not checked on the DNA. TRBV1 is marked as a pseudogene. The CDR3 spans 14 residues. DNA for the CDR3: TGCACCAGCAGCCGCTTTGGCTCACCCTACGAGCAGTACTTC. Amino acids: CTSSRFGSPYEQYF.

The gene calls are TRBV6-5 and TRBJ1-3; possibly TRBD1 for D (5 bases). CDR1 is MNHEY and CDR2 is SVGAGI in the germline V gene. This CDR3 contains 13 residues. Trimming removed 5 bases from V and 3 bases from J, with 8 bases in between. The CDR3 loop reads CASSRQFGNTIYF. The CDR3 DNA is TGTGCCAGCAGTCGACAGTTTGGAAACACCATATATTTT.

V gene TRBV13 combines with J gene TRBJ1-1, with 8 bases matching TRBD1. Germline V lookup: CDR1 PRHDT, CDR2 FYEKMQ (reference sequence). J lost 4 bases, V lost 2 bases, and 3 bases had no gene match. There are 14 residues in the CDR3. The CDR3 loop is CASSLQGAGTEAFF. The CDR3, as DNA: TGTGCCAGCAGCTTACAGGGGGCAGGCACTGAAGCTTTCTTT.

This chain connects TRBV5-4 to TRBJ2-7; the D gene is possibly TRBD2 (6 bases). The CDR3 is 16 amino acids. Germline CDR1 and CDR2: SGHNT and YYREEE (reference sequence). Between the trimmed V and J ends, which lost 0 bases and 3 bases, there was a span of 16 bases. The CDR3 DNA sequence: TGTGCCAGCAGCTTGGAGTGGGACTCATCCCTCTACGAGCAGTACTTC. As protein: CASSLEWDSSLYEQYF.

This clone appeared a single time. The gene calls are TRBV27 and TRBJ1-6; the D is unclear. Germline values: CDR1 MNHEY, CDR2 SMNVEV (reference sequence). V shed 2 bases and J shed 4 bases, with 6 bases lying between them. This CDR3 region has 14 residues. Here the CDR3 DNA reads TGTGCCAGCAGTTTAGGTCGGTATAATTCACCCCTCCACTTT. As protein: CASSLGRYNSPLHF.

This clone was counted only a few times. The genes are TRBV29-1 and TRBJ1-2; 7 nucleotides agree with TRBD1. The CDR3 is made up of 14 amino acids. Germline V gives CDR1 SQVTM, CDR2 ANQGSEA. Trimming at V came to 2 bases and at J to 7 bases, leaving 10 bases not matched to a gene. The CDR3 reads CSVETGTAFGGYTF. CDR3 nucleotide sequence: TGCAGCGTTGAAACCGGGACAGCCTTTGGTGGCTACACCTTC.

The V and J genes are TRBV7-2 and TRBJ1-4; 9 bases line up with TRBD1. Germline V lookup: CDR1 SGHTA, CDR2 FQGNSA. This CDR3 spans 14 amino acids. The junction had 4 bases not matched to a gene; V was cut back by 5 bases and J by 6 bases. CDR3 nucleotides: TGTGCCAGCAGCCAGGACAGGGGAGATGAAAAACTGTTTTTT. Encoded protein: CASSQDRGDEKLFF. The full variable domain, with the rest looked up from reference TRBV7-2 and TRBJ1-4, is GAGVSQSPSNKVTEKGKDVELRCDPISGHTALYWYRQSLGQGLEFLIYFQGNSAPDKSGLPSDRFSAERTGGSVSTLTIQRTQQEDSAVYLCASSQDRGDEKLFFGSGTQLSVL.

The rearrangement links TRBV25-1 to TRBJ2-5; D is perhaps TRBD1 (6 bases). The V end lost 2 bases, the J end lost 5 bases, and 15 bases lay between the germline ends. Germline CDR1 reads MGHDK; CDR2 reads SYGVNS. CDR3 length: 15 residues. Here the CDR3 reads CASSEQGHPSETQYF. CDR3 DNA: TGTGCCAGCAGTGAACAGGGACACCCCTCGGAGACCCAGTACTTC.

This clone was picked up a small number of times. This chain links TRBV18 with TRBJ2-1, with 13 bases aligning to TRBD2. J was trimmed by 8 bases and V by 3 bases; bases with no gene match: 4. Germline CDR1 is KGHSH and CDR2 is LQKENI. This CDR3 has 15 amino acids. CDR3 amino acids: CASSPGTSGGDEQFF. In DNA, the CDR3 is TGTGCCAGCTCACCGGGAACTAGCGGGGGGGATGAGCAGTTCTTC.

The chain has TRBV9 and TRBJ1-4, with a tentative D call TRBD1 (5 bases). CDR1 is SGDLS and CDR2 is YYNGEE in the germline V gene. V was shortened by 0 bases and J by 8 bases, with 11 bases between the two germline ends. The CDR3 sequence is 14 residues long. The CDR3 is CASSVAVAGEKLFF. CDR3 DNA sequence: TGTGCCAGCAGCGTAGCTGTGGCAGGGGAAAAACTGTTTTTT.

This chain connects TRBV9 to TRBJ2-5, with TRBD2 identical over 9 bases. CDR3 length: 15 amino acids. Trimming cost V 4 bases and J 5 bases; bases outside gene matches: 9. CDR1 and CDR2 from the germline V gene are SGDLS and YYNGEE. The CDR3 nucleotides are TGTGCCAGCAGCTCCTGGACTAGCGCGAGTGAGACCCAGTACTTC. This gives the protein CASSSWTSASETQYF.

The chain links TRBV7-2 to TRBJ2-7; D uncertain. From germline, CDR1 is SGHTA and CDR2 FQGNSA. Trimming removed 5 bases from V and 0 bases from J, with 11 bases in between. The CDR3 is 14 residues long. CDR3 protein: CASSRDTGSYEQYF. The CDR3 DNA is TGTGCCAGCAGCCGCGACACCGGCTCCTACGAGCAGTACTTC.

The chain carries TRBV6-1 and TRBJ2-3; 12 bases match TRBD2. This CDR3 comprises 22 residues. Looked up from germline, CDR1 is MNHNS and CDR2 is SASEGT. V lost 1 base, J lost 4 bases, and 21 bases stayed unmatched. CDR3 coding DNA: TGTGCCAGCAGTGAAGATCCCTCGGGGACTAGCGGGTTTCTCCCCGGGGCAGATACGCAGTATTTT. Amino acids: CASSEDPSGTSGFLPGADTQYF.

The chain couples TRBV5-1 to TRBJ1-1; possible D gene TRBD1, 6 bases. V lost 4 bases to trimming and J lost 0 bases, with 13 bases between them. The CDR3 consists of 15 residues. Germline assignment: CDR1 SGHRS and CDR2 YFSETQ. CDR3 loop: CASSIGQTMNTEAFF. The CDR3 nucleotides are TGCGCCAGCAGCATAGGACAGACCATGAACACTGAAGCTTTCTTT.

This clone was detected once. The chain's CDR3 is CASSQEGQMNTEAFF. In DNA, the CDR3 is TGTGCCAGCAGCCAAGAGGGACAGATGAACACTGAAGCTTTCTTT. The chain uses TRBV4-2 and TRBJ1-1; 7 bases are a match to TRBD1. CDR3 length: 15 residues. After removal of 0 bases from V and 0 bases from J, the junction contained 1 base not matched to a gene. The V gene's germline CDR1 is LGHNA and CDR2 YNFKEQ.

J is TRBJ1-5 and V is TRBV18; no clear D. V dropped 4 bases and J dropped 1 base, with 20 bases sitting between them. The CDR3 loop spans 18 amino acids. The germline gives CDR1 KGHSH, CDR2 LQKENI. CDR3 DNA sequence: TGTGCCAGCTCACAGGGCAAGGGAGGACTTTTGAGCAATCAGCCCCAGCATTTT. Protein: CASSQGKGGLLSNQPQHF. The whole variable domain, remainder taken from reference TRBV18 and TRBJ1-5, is NAGVMQNPRHLVRRRGQEARLRCSPMKGHSHVYWYRQLPEEGLKFMVYLQKENIIDESGMPKERFSAEFPKEGPSILRIQQVVRGDSAAYFCASSQGKGGLLSNQPQHFGDGTRLSIL.

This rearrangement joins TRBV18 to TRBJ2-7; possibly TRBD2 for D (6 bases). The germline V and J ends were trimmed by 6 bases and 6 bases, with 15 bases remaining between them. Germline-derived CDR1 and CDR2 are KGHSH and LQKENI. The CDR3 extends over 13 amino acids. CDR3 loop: CASSGGQEVEQYF. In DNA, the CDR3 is TGTGCCAGCTCCGGGGGTCAGGAGGTCGAGCAGTACTTC.